The present T cell receptor (beta chain) was sequenced within a study of blood T cell repertoires in COVID-19. Original handling: It was from reference gene primer amplification that nucleated cell counts were estimated. Assay used: immunoSEQ multiplex PCR; TCRdb lists only in-frame clones, some missing. The DNA gave D and trimming, while V, J and clone size come from that table. Of more than 250,000 clones in the sample, 80% to 90% were seen once. For recovered donors of Cohort 3, there were two negative PCRs, clearance, or symptom resolution. Germline V CDR1 and CDR2: SGHNT, YYREEE (reference sequence). This CDR3 is 14 amino acids long. After removal of 7 bases from V and 5 bases from J, the junction contained 10 bases not matched to a gene.

The TCR was taken from a man aged 25 to 40 who had recovered from COVID-19. V gene TRBV5-4 combines with J gene TRBJ2-5; TRBD2 matches at 8 bases. Sequencing used PBMCs or T cells enriched from blood (not recorded which). CDR3 nucleotides: TGTGCCAGCCACACCGGGACTAGGGGGGAGACCCAGTACTTC. Encoded protein: CASHTGTRGETQYF.